This passage covers 17 T cell receptor beta chains from one sample sequenced in a study of vaccination effects on CD4 cells after COVID-19. Antigen specificity for these receptors is unknown. With about ten days of culture completed, CD4+ T cells were isolated. Assay: immunoSEQ multiplex PCR; the TCRdb copy retains only in-frame clones and omits some. Found here are about 58,000 clones, more than 60% of them singletons; the top ten hold 2.5% to 3.5%. The sample consisted of CD4+ T cells from PBMCs cultured without peptide, taken before COVID-19 vaccination. The receptors come from a human donor who received a COVID-19 vaccine.

The J gene is TRBJ1-4, the V gene TRBV19; 8 bases fit TRBD1. CDR1 and CDR2 (germline): LNHDA, SQIVND (reference sequence). The junction had 10 bases not matched to a gene; V was cut back by 5 bases and J by 8 bases. The CDR3 extends over 15 amino acids. The DNA of the CDR3 is TGTGCCAGTAGTTCCGACAGGGGAGTTGGAGAAAAACTGTTTTTT. It codes for CASSSDRGVGEKLFF.

CDR3 residues: CASKAGGTYTDTQYF. DNA for the CDR3: TGTGCCAGCAAAGCGGGGGGCACCTACACAGATACGCAGTATTTT. The chain joins TRBV2 to TRBJ2-3; TRBD2 agrees at 9 bases. Trimming removed 7 bases from V and 2 bases from J; junction bases left unmatched: 7. Germline values: CDR1 SNHLY, CDR2 FYNNEI. CDR3 length equals 15 residues.

J is TRBJ2-2 and V is TRBV6-5; D possibly uses TRBD1 or TRBD2 (5 bases each). The CDR3 runs 15 residues. V shed 6 bases and J shed 0 bases, with 11 bases lying between them. Per germline, CDR1 MNHEY and CDR2 SVGAGI. The CDR3 region has the DNA TGTGCCAGCAGCTGGGACGTCGCGAACACCGGGGAGCTGTTTTTT. This encodes CASSWDVANTGELFF.

The rearrangement joins TRBV24-1 to TRBJ2-2, with 9 positions matching TRBD1. Looked up from germline, CDR1 is KGHDR and CDR2 is SFDVKD. The V and J ends lost 10 bases and 4 bases, in that order; junction bases with no gene match: 6. The CDR3 contains 14 residues. The CDR3 loop is CATGTGGITGELFF. DNA of the CDR3: TGTGCCACGGGTACAGGGGGCATCACCGGGGAGCTGTTTTTT.

This chain links TRBV7-6 with TRBJ1-5; D may be TRBD1 (5 bases). Trimming cost V 1 base and J 3 bases, with 10 bases left between them. Germline V lookup: CDR1 SGHVS, CDR2 FNYEAQ. The CDR3 contains 15 residues. This CDR3 is CASSLGQGNNQPQHF. The CDR3 region has the DNA TGTGCCAGCAGCTTAGGGCAGGGTAACAATCAGCCCCAGCATTTT.

There are a few counts of this clone. The gene calls are TRBV7-2 and TRBJ1-1; D gene ambiguous. Germline CDR1 SGHTA, CDR2 FQGNSA. CDR3 length equals 14 residues. The V end was cut by 1 base, the J end by 2 bases, with 8 bases between. The DNA of the CDR3 is TGTGCCAGCAGCTTAGGAATCCTAAACACTGAAGCTTTCTTT. Protein sequence: CASSLGILNTEAFF.

DNA for the CDR3: TGTGCCAGCAGCCTCGGACAGTACGAGCAGTACGTC. Its protein is CASSLGQYEQYV. The chain combines TRBV6-5 with TRBJ2-7, with a weak D call TRBD1 (6 bases). The length of the CDR3 is 12 residues. Per the germline V gene, CDR1 is MNHEY and CDR2 is SVGAGI. V was pared by 6 bases and J by 4 bases, with 10 bases between.

The chain recombines TRBV18 with TRBJ2-5; D not certain. Trimming took 3 bases from V and 1 from J, leaving 3 bases between them. Germline V gene sequence: CDR1 KGHSH, CDR2 LQKENI. The CDR3 is 12 residues long. CDR3: CASSPSQETQYF. The DNA of the CDR3 is TGTGCCAGCTCACCCTCCCAAGAGACCCAGTACTTC. The whole variable domain, remainder taken from reference TRBV18 and TRBJ2-5, is NAGVMQNPRHLVRRRGQEARLRCSPMKGHSHVYWYRQLPEEGLKFMVYLQKENIIDESGMPKERFSAEFPKEGPSILRIQQVVRGDSAAYFCASSPSQETQYFGPGTRLLVL.

The V call is TRBV5-5, the J call TRBJ1-5; 7 bases line up with TRBD1. The ends lost 3 bases at V and 3 bases at J; junction bases unmatched: 6. The CDR3 has 15 amino acids. Germline CDR1 and CDR2: SGHKS and YYEKEE (reference sequence). The CDR3 spells CASSSSGTANQPQHF. CDR3 nucleotides: TGTGCCAGCAGCTCGTCCGGGACAGCCAATCAGCCCCAGCATTTT.

This clone was picked up one time. The V gene is TRBV10-1, the J gene TRBJ1-4; D remains ambiguous. V gave up 6 bases and J gave up 3 bases, with 8 bases separating them. The CDR3 contains 13 residues. The germline gives CDR1 WNHNN, CDR2 SYGVQD (reference sequence). The DNA of the CDR3 is TGCGCCAGCAGCCCGGGGTCTAATGAAAAACTGTTTTTT. Translating it yields CASSPGSNEKLFF.

J is TRBJ2-1 and V is TRBV18, with TRBD1 matching over 7 bases. This CDR3 is 14 amino acids long. CDR1 is KGHSH and CDR2 is LQKENI in the germline V gene. Trimming at V came to 6 bases and at J to 3 bases, leaving 5 bases not matched to a gene. CDR3 loop: CASSPDRNYNEQFF. In DNA form, the CDR3 reads TGTGCCAGCTCTCCGGACAGGAACTACAATGAGCAGTTCTTC.

The gene calls are TRBV7-8 and TRBJ2-2, with D possibly TRBD2 on 5 matching bases. CDR3 length: 16 amino acids. Trimming removed 7 bases at V and 2 bases at J, with 17 bases between. Germline V lookup: CDR1 SGHVS, CDR2 FQNEAQ. The CDR3 region has the DNA TGTGCCAGCATTTCGACGGAGGTTTTCAACACCGGGGAGCTGTTTTTT. This encodes CASISTEVFNTGELFF.

J is TRBJ2-1 and V is TRBV5-1; unclear D gene. V dropped 0 bases and J dropped 7 bases, with 20 bases sitting between them. The CDR3 covers 17 residues. In germline, CDR1 is SGHRS, CDR2 YFSETQ. This chain's CDR3 is CASSLALDPHESNEQFF. The CDR3 region has the DNA TGCGCCAGCAGCTTGGCCTTGGACCCTCATGAGAGTAATGAGCAGTTCTTC.

The gene calls are TRBV6-6 and TRBJ1-3; 7 nucleotides line up with TRBD1. Germline V lookup: CDR1 MNHNY, CDR2 SVGAGI (reference sequence). The CDR3 has 14 amino acids. The V gene end was trimmed by 8 bases and the J gene end by 0 bases; junction bases not matched to a gene: 4. The CDR3 DNA reads as TGTGCCAGCCGGGACAGCCTCTCTGGAAACACCATATATTTT. It translates to CASRDSLSGNTIYF.

V is TRBV28 and J is TRBJ1-1; D call uncertain. The germline V and J ends were trimmed by 6 bases and 1 base, with 12 bases remaining between them. The CDR3 length is 14 residues. The V gene's germline CDR1 is MDHEN and CDR2 SYDVKM. CDR3 in DNA: TGTGCCAGCAGCCCCCCGGCCCCGAACACTGAAGCTTTCTTT. It yields the protein CASSPPAPNTEAFF. Complete variable domain (other parts from reference TRBV28 and TRBJ1-1): DVKVTQSSRYLVKRTGEKVFLECVQDMDHENMFWYRQDPGLGLRLIYFSYDVKMKEKGDIPEGYSVSREKKERFSLILESASTNQTSMYLCASSPPAPNTEAFFGQGTRLTVV.

The gene calls are TRBV5-1 and TRBJ1-4, with a weak D call TRBD1 (6 bases). Trimming removed 0 bases at V and 5 bases at J, with 29 bases between. The CDR3 consists of 21 residues. The germline V gene encodes CDR1 SGHRS and CDR2 YFSETQ. The CDR3 nucleotides read TGCGCCAGCAGCTTGGGCATCGGAAGGACAGAGCTATTCAAGGGGAATGAAAAACTGTTTTTT. It is translated as CASSLGIGRTELFKGNEKLFF.

J is TRBJ2-7 and V is TRBV5-5; D unresolved. The V and J ends lost 3 bases and 4 bases respectively, with 14 bases between them. This CDR3 has 14 residues. Germline lookup yields CDR1 SGHKS and CDR2 YYEKEE (reference sequence). The CDR3 sequence is CASSSDWVSYEQYV. Written as DNA, the CDR3 is TGTGCCAGCAGCTCCGATTGGGTGAGTTACGAGCAGTACGTC.